The rows below give T cell receptor beta chains drawn from one sample of a study of T cells after yellow fever vaccination. TCRdb processed the 5' RACE reads anew with MiXCR; each CDR3 protein has one entry. Of 300,000 to 400,000 distinct CDR3 sequences listed, around 6.5% are singletons. This specimen was PBMCs, taken 5 days after the yellow fever booster vaccination. These receptors came from a man aged 30 to 39 who received the YFV17D yellow fever vaccine. The CDR3 runs from the conserved cysteine through the conserved F or W. The D gene is left open where the match is weak. The listing skips clone size in some rows; elsewhere it reads once, few, many or a size class.

cdr3_nt,cdr3_aa,v_call,d_call,j_call,clone_size
TGTGCCACCAGCAACTTTGTGCAGGCGGGCGGGGAGCTGTTTTTT,CATSNFVQAGGELFF,TRBV15,.,TRBJ2-2,many
TGTGCCAGCAGCCGGAGCCGGGGCACAGATGAGCAGTTCTTC,CASSRSRGTDEQFF,TRBV7-2,.,TRBJ2-1,many
TGCAGTGCGCACCCGGGACTAGCGGTAAATGAGCAGTTCTTC,CSAHPGLAVNEQFF,TRBV20-1,TRBD2,TRBJ2-1,.
TGTGCCAGCAGTCGCTCCGCGGCCCTTAATGAAAAACTGTTTTTT,CASSRSAALNEKLFF,TRBV28,.,TRBJ1-4,few
TGTGCCAGCAGTTACAGGGACGTGTACACTGAAGCTTTCTTT,CASSYRDVYTEAFF,TRBV6-2/TRBV6-3,.,TRBJ1-1,many
TGTGCCAGCAGCCAGCCGGGACCCCTCACAGATACGCAGTATTTT,CASSQPGPLTDTQYF,TRBV5-4,.,TRBJ2-3,.
TGTGCCAGCAGCCGCCGGACAGGGGGACTAGCGGTCTCCTACAATGAGCAGTTCTTC,CASSRRTGGLAVSYNEQFF,TRBV7-8,.,TRBJ2-1,.
TGTGCCAGCTCACCACCGGGTGCAGAGACCCAGTACTTC,CASSPPGAETQYF,TRBV18,.,TRBJ2-5,many
TGTGCCAGCTCACCCGCGGTCGGCGAGCAGTACTTC,CASSPAVGEQYF,TRBV18,.,TRBJ2-7,.
TGCGCCAGCAGACTAGCGGGATCAGGCGAGCAGTACTTC,CASRLAGSGEQYF,TRBV4-3,TRBD2,TRBJ2-7,few
TGCGCCAGCAGCTCTGGGGGGACTGTTTACAATGAGCAGTTCTTC,CASSSGGTVYNEQFF,TRBV5-1,.,TRBJ2-1,.
TGCAGTGCCTTAGACAGGGATCAGCCCCAGCATTTT,CSALDRDQPQHF,TRBV20-1,TRBD1,TRBJ1-5,few
TGTGCCTGGAGTGGAAGCGGGCCAAGAATAGGCTATAGCAATCAGCCCCAGCATTTT,CAWSGSGPRIGYSNQPQHF,TRBV30,.,TRBJ1-5,few
TGTGCCAGCAGTTTCACCCAAGGGGGAAACACCATATATTTT,CASSFTQGGNTIYF,TRBV12-3/TRBV12-4,.,TRBJ1-3,.
TGCAGCGTTGACGCTTCGGATTATCGGGGCATACAAGAGACCCAGTACTTC,CSVDASDYRGIQETQYF,TRBV29-1,.,TRBJ2-5,many
TGTGCCAGCAGCCAACCACACAGAGGCAATGAGCAGTTCTTC,CASSQPHRGNEQFF,TRBV3-1,.,TRBJ2-1,few
TGCAGTCTAGCCCAGGAAAACATTCAGTACTTC,CSLAQENIQYF,TRBV20-1,.,TRBJ2-4,many
TGTGCCAGCGAGGGACAGTCTAGCTGGGAGCTGTTTTTT,CASEGQSSWELFF,TRBV27,TRBD1,TRBJ2-2,many
TGTGCCAGCAGCTTGACTAGTCACACCGGGGAGCTGTTTTTT,CASSLTSHTGELFF,TRBV7-9,.,TRBJ2-2,.
TGCAGTGCTCCCAGACTAGCTCTAGGTAATGAGCAGTTCTTC,CSAPRLALGNEQFF,TRBV20-1,TRBD2,TRBJ2-1,.
TGTGCCAGTAGGGGGATGGCAAACAATGAGCAGTTCTTC,CASRGMANNEQFF,TRBV19,.,TRBJ2-1,.
TGCAGCGGGAGCAGGGGATGGGAGACCCAGTACTTC,CSGSRGWETQYF,TRBV29-1,.,TRBJ2-5,few
TGTGCCACCAGTGAGTGTCCTTCTTGCGAGCAGTACTTC,CATSECPSCEQYF,TRBV24-1,.,TRBJ2-7,many
TGCGCCAGCAGTGAGTCAGGGGGACAGCCCAACACTGAAGCTTTCTTT,CASSESGGQPNTEAFF,TRBV10-1,TRBD1,TRBJ1-1,many
TGTGCCATCAGGTTGGGTCTCGGATTCGAGCAGTACTTC,CAIRLGLGFEQYF,TRBV10-3,.,TRBJ2-7,few
TGCGCCAGCAGCTGGGGGAAGGGGAACACTGAAGCTTTCTTT,CASSWGKGNTEAFF,TRBV5-1,.,TRBJ1-1,many
TGTGCCAGCAGCCCGGGACTAGCGGGAGTTGAGCAGTTCTTC,CASSPGLAGVEQFF,TRBV3-1,TRBD2,TRBJ2-1,many
TGTGCCAGCGCGGGACAGGGGATATCCGGGGAGCTGTTTTTT,CASAGQGISGELFF,TRBV14,TRBD1,TRBJ2-2,.
TGCGCCAGCAGTGCCAATGCCGGGACAGGGAACACTGAAGCTTTCTTT,CASSANAGTGNTEAFF,TRBV10-1,TRBD1,TRBJ1-1,many